The 10 T cell receptor beta chains reported below all come from one sample, sequenced in a study of beta chain features in type 1 diabetes. Study-level points and caveats: Type 1 diabetes patients showed a moderate but significant shortening of TCRB CDR3s in all four CD4+ subsets.

Reverse transcription of all isolated RNA meant that expressed TCRB transcripts were sequenced. Repertoires were generated with immunoSEQ multiplex PCR, while TCRdb's copy carries only in-frame clones and drops some. Seen here are 300,000 to 350,000 clones, about 14% observed once, and the top ten hold roughly 0.015%. The antigens of these receptors remain unknown. What was sequenced was naive CD4+ T cells from blood. The receptors come from a woman in her late teens or twenties with type 1 diabetes.

This clone showed up just a few times. This chain joins TRBV30 and TRBJ2-3, with a tentative D call TRBD1 (5 bases). The V and J ends lost 3 bases and 0 bases respectively, with 19 bases between them. Germline V gives CDR1 GTSNPN, CDR2 SVGIG (reference sequence). This CDR3 is built from 17 residues. In DNA form, the CDR3 reads TGTGCCTGGAGAAAGAGCAGGGCACTTTATAGCACAGATACGCAGTATTTT. Its translation is CAWRKSRALYSTDTQYF.

The V gene is TRBV27, the J gene TRBJ2-1, with D perhaps matching TRBD1 (6 bases). V was trimmed by 6 bases and J by 0 bases, leaving 9 bases between them. CDR3 size: 14 residues. Germline V gives CDR1 MNHEY, CDR2 SMNVEV (reference sequence). The CDR3 nucleotides read TGTGCCAGCAGGAGACAGGACTCCTACAATGAGCAGTTCTTC. Translation gives CASRRQDSYNEQFF.

A note on this clone: The same CDR3 can be traced to other DNA sequences in this sample. The genes are TRBV5-1 and TRBJ2-2, with 7 bases fitting TRBD1. The germline V gene encodes CDR1 SGHRS and CDR2 YFSETQ. The V and J ends lost 4 bases and 4 bases, in that order; junction bases with no gene match: 7. The CDR3 runs 15 residues. The CDR3 DNA follows: TGCGCCAGCAGCCTGAGGACAGGAGGCACCGGGGAGCTGTTTTTT. It codes for CASSLRTGGTGELFF.

The V call is TRBV5-1, the J call TRBJ2-7; 7 nucleotides match TRBD2. V shed 3 bases, J shed 13 bases, and the junction held 13 bases outside the gene matches. This CDR3 comprises 13 residues. Looked up from germline, CDR1 is SGHRS and CDR2 is YFSETQ. The CDR3 here is CASSWEGPPEGYF. The CDR3 region has the DNA TGCGCCAGCAGCTGGGAGGGACCCCCAGAGGGATACTTC.

The rearrangement joins TRBV7-9 to TRBJ2-1, with 8 positions matching TRBD2. There are 16 residues in the CDR3. V lost 1 base to trimming and J lost 4 bases; unmatched junction nucleotides: 6. CDR1 is SEHNR, CDR2 FQNEAQ, per germline (reference sequence). CDR3 sequence: CASSLELADPYNEQFF. Written as DNA, the CDR3 is TGTGCCAGCAGCTTAGAACTAGCGGATCCGTACAATGAGCAGTTCTTC.

The chain employs TRBV21-1 and TRBJ1-2; the table assigns TRBD1, which was not confirmed against the DNA. TRBV21-1 constitutes a pseudogene. This CDR3 comprises 13 residues. CDR3 sequence (DNA): TGTGCCAGCAGGTTAGACAGTACCCATGGCTACACCTTC. Amino acids: CASRLDSTHGYTF.

This rearrangement joins TRBV30 to TRBJ2-1; D gene uncertain. The germline gives CDR1 GTSNPN, CDR2 SVGIG (reference sequence). V lost 4 bases to trimming and J lost 10 bases, with 11 bases between them. The CDR3 length is 11 residues. DNA of the CDR3: TGTGCCTGGACCCGGAGCGCGGAGCAGTTCTTC. It codes for CAWTRSAEQFF.

This clone was picked up a small number of times. The chain joins TRBV7-2 to TRBJ2-1, with 7 nucleotides matching TRBD2. This CDR3 spans 14 amino acids. The junction had 8 bases not matched to a gene; V was cut back by 8 bases and J by 4 bases. Germline CDR1 is SGHTA and CDR2 is FQGNSA. The CDR3 protein is CASASASGYNEQFF. In DNA, the CDR3 is TGTGCCAGCGCTTCAGCTAGCGGTTACAATGAGCAGTTCTTC.

The rearrangement uses TRBV29-1 and TRBJ2-3, with 9 bases aligning to TRBD2. The V gene end was trimmed by 3 bases and the J gene end by 4 bases; junction bases not matched to a gene: 5. This CDR3 contains 14 residues. In germline, CDR1 is SQVTM, CDR2 ANQGSEA. CDR3 protein: CSVDGGRASDTQYF. The CDR3 bases are TGCAGCGTTGACGGCGGGAGGGCTTCAGATACGCAGTATTTT.

There are a few counts of this clone. The rearrangement links TRBV7-2 to TRBJ2-3; 9 bases match TRBD1. This CDR3 region has 17 residues. Germline V CDR1 and CDR2: SGHTA, FQGNSA. Trimming took 2 bases from V and 3 from J; bases not matched to a gene: 9. Written as DNA, the CDR3 is TGTGCCAGCAGCTTACTTCGGACAGGGGCGGCGACAGATACGCAGTATTTT. Translated: CASSLLRTGAATDTQYF.